This is a list of T cell receptor beta chains from one sample in a study of blood T cell repertoires in COVID-19. Assay used: immunoSEQ multiplex PCR; TCRdb lists only in-frame clones, some missing. The sample has 90,000 or so clones; around 87% are singletons. Sequencing used peripheral blood. The receptors were gathered from a human donor in a cohort sampled during active COVID-19. Each CDR3 is given with its conserved first and last residue. The D gene is left open where the match is weak. A row's size may be missing; if present it is once, few, many or a size class.

d_call: .; clone_size: .; v_call: TRBV28; j_call: TRBJ2-6; cdr3_aa: CASSTGGGPGANVLTF; cdr3_nt: TGTGCCAGCAGTACGGGGGGCGGGCCTGGGGCCAACGTCCTGACTTTC
d_call: .; clone_size: .; v_call: TRBV19; j_call: TRBJ1-5; cdr3_aa: CATQWGVQPQHF; cdr3_nt: TGTGCCACCCAGTGGGGCGTTCAGCCCCAGCATTTT
d_call: .; clone_size: .; v_call: TRBV11-2; j_call: TRBJ2-7; cdr3_aa: CASSPSNPYEQYF; cdr3_nt: TGTGCCAGCAGCCCCAGTAATCCCTACGAGCAGTACTTC
d_call: .; clone_size: .; v_call: TRBV7-9; j_call: TRBJ1-2; cdr3_aa: CASSPQGSEKVYGYTF; cdr3_nt: TGTGCCAGCAGCCCCCAGGGCTCGGAGAAAGTCTATGGCTACACCTTC
d_call: TRBD2; clone_size: .; v_call: TRBV6-6; j_call: TRBJ2-7; cdr3_aa: CASRADSGRAGEQYF; cdr3_nt: TGTGCCAGCAGGGCAGATAGCGGGAGGGCCGGAGAGCAGTACTTC
d_call: .; clone_size: .; v_call: TRBV10-1; j_call: TRBJ2-1; cdr3_aa: CASSEYGSNRNEQFF; cdr3_nt: TGCGCCAGCAGTGAGTACGGGAGCAACCGCAATGAGCAGTTCTTC
d_call: TRBD1; clone_size: .; v_call: TRBV28; j_call: TRBJ2-7; cdr3_aa: CATGSGQAYEQYF; cdr3_nt: TGTGCCACCGGCTCGGGACAGGCCTACGAGCAGTACTTC
d_call: .; clone_size: .; v_call: TRBV9; j_call: TRBJ2-1; cdr3_aa: CASSVAVEPANEQFF; cdr3_nt: TGTGCCAGCAGCGTAGCGGTGGAGCCCGCCAATGAGCAGTTCTTC
d_call: TRBD2; clone_size: .; v_call: TRBV5-1; j_call: TRBJ2-1; cdr3_aa: CASSLEGGSTEQFF; cdr3_nt: TGCGCCAGCAGCTTGGAGGGCGGGAGTACTGAGCAGTTCTTC
d_call: .; clone_size: .; v_call: TRBV5-8; j_call: TRBJ1-4; cdr3_aa: CASSLSGARANEKLFF; cdr3_nt: TGTGCCAGCAGCTTGTCAGGGGCCAGGGCGAATGAAAAACTGTTTTTT
d_call: .; clone_size: .; v_call: TRBV7-8; j_call: TRBJ1-3; cdr3_aa: CASSPGQSSGNTIYF; cdr3_nt: TGTGCCAGCAGCCCTGGACAGAGCTCTGGAAACACCATATATTTT
d_call: .; clone_size: .; v_call: TRBV15; j_call: TRBJ2-2; cdr3_aa: CATSRDQGNTGELFF; cdr3_nt: TGTGCCACCAGCAGAGATCAGGGGAACACCGGGGAGCTGTTTTTT
d_call: TRBD2; clone_size: .; v_call: TRBV5-6; j_call: TRBJ2-3; cdr3_aa: CASSFGGSLSTDTQYF; cdr3_nt: TGTGCCAGCAGCTTTGGCGGGAGCCTCAGCACAGATACGCAGTATTTT
d_call: TRBD1; clone_size: .; v_call: TRBV23-1; j_call: TRBJ2-5; cdr3_aa: CASNPDRDSEETQYF; cdr3_nt: TGCGCCAGCAACCCCGACAGGGATAGCGAAGAGACCCAGTACTTC
d_call: TRBD2; clone_size: .; v_call: TRBV28; j_call: TRBJ2-7; cdr3_aa: CASTREDNYEQYF; cdr3_nt: TGTGCCAGCACCCGGGAGGATAACTACGAGCAGTACTTC
d_call: .; clone_size: .; v_call: TRBV5-6; j_call: TRBJ2-3; cdr3_aa: CASSLTGTDTQYF; cdr3_nt: TGTGCCAGCAGCTTGACAGGCACAGATACGCAGTATTTT
d_call: TRBD2; clone_size: .; v_call: TRBV12-3/TRBV12-4; j_call: TRBJ2-5; cdr3_aa: CASTQRGQETQYF; cdr3_nt: TGTGCCAGCACCCAGCGGGGACAAGAGACCCAGTACTTC
d_call: .; clone_size: .; v_call: TRBV7-3; j_call: TRBJ2-1; cdr3_aa: CASSFRSGLNNEQFF; cdr3_nt: TGTGCCAGCAGCTTTCGATCTGGACTAAACAATGAGCAGTTCTTC
d_call: TRBD1; clone_size: .; v_call: TRBV19; j_call: TRBJ1-4; cdr3_aa: CASSTSGTAEKLFF; cdr3_nt: TGTGCCAGTTCCACTTCCGGGACAGCTGAAAAACTGTTTTTT
d_call: .; clone_size: .; v_call: TRBV29-1; j_call: TRBJ2-5; cdr3_aa: CSAVEQGGGETQYF; cdr3_nt: TGCAGCGCCGTTGAACAGGGGGGGGGAGAGACCCAGTACTTC
d_call: TRBD1; clone_size: .; v_call: TRBV5-1; j_call: TRBJ1-1; cdr3_aa: CASSLNRGLNTEAFF; cdr3_nt: TGCGCCAGCAGCTTGAACAGGGGTTTGAACACTGAAGCTTTCTTT
d_call: TRBD2; clone_size: .; v_call: TRBV3-1/TRBV3-2; j_call: TRBJ2-1; cdr3_aa: CASSPLAGGTYNEQFF; cdr3_nt: TGTGCCAGCAGCCCACTAGCGGGAGGCACTTACAATGAGCAGTTCTTC
d_call: TRBD1; clone_size: .; v_call: TRBV27; j_call: TRBJ1-5; cdr3_aa: CASSPQGRNQPQHF; cdr3_nt: TGTGCCAGCAGCCCACAGGGGAGGAATCAGCCCCAGCATTTT
d_call: .; clone_size: .; v_call: TRBV5-6; j_call: TRBJ1-3; cdr3_aa: CASSLWGSWNTIYF; cdr3_nt: TGTGCCAGCAGCTTGTGGGGCTCCTGGAACACCATATATTTT
d_call: .; clone_size: .; v_call: TRBV6-5; j_call: TRBJ1-2; cdr3_aa: CASSPSNYGYTF; cdr3_nt: TGTGCCAGCAGTCCATCTAACTATGGCTACACCTTC
d_call: .; clone_size: .; v_call: TRBV6-6; j_call: TRBJ1-5; cdr3_aa: CASSIVRGDNQPQHF; cdr3_nt: TGTGCCAGCAGTATAGTAAGGGGTGACAATCAGCCCCAGCATTTT
d_call: .; clone_size: few; v_call: TRBV10-3; j_call: TRBJ2-1; cdr3_aa: CAISDSFAVYNEQFF; cdr3_nt: TGTGCCATCAGTGACTCGTTTGCAGTTTACAATGAGCAGTTCTTC
d_call: TRBD2; clone_size: once; v_call: TRBV5-1; j_call: TRBJ2-5; cdr3_aa: CASRGGSGTPGAQYF; cdr3_nt: TGCGCCAGCAGGGGGGGTAGCGGGACCCCGGGAGCCCAGTACTTC
d_call: TRBD1; clone_size: .; v_call: TRBV28; j_call: TRBJ2-6; cdr3_aa: CASRTGAVPQSSGANVLTF; cdr3_nt: TGTGCCAGCCGTACAGGGGCGGTACCCCAAAGCTCTGGGGCCAACGTCCTGACTTTC
d_call: TRBD2; clone_size: .; v_call: TRBV5-1; j_call: TRBJ2-3; cdr3_aa: CASSLGASGDTTDTQYF; cdr3_nt: TGCGCCAGCAGCTTGGGGGCCAGCGGGGATACCACAGATACGCAGTATTTT
d_call: .; clone_size: .; v_call: TRBV2; j_call: TRBJ1-5; cdr3_aa: CASSEGAKEVGQPQHF; cdr3_nt: TGTGCCAGCAGTGAGGGGGCCAAGGAAGTGGGTCAGCCCCAGCATTTT
d_call: .; clone_size: .; v_call: TRBV18; j_call: TRBJ2-3; cdr3_aa: CASSLGTSTDTQYF; cdr3_nt: TGTGCCAGCTCACTAGGGACTAGCACAGATACGCAGTATTTT
d_call: TRBD1; clone_size: .; v_call: TRBV4-1; j_call: TRBJ1-6; cdr3_aa: CASRPTGEDSPLHF; cdr3_nt: TGCGCCAGCAGGCCGACAGGGGAGGATTCACCCCTCCACTTT
d_call: .; clone_size: .; v_call: TRBV20-1; j_call: TRBJ2-3; cdr3_aa: CSASSLASSTDTQYF; cdr3_nt: TGCAGTGCTAGTAGCCTAGCGAGTAGCACAGATACGCAGTATTTT
d_call: .; clone_size: .; v_call: TRBV29-1; j_call: TRBJ1-5; cdr3_aa: CSVYAGVGQPQHF; cdr3_nt: TGCAGCGTTTACGCAGGGGTCGGTCAGCCCCAGCATTTT
d_call: .; clone_size: .; v_call: TRBV19; j_call: TRBJ1-2; cdr3_aa: CASRESQRSVGYTF; cdr3_nt: TGTGCCAGTAGAGAGTCCCAGAGGTCGGTGGGCTACACCTTC
d_call: TRBD2; clone_size: .; v_call: TRBV28; j_call: TRBJ2-3; cdr3_aa: CASSLTYGGVDTQYF; cdr3_nt: TGTGCCAGCAGTCTAACCTACGGGGGGGTGGATACGCAGTATTTT
d_call: .; clone_size: .; v_call: TRBV6-5; j_call: TRBJ2-1; cdr3_aa: CASSYEGLLPNEQFF; cdr3_nt: TGTGCCAGCAGTTACGAGGGACTCCTTCCCAATGAGCAGTTCTTC
d_call: TRBD1; clone_size: .; v_call: TRBV7-3; j_call: TRBJ2-2; cdr3_aa: CASSLYGQGAAGELFF; cdr3_nt: TGTGCCAGCAGCTTATACGGACAGGGGGCCGCCGGGGAGCTGTTTTTT
d_call: .; clone_size: once; v_call: TRBV19; j_call: TRBJ1-4; cdr3_aa: CASSIPPDRNPFATNEKLFF; cdr3_nt: TGTGCCAGTAGTATCCCCCCCGACAGGAATCCCTTCGCAACTAATGAAAAACTGTTTTTT
d_call: .; clone_size: .; v_call: TRBV6-5; j_call: TRBJ1-3; cdr3_aa: CASKPGPRSGNTIYF; cdr3_nt: TGTGCCAGCAAACCAGGCCCACGCTCTGGAAACACCATATATTTT
d_call: .; clone_size: .; v_call: TRBV19; j_call: TRBJ2-5; cdr3_aa: CASSGPSFSQETQYF; cdr3_nt: TGTGCCAGTAGTGGCCCCTCCTTTTCTCAAGAGACCCAGTACTTC
d_call: .; clone_size: .; v_call: TRBV4-1; j_call: TRBJ2-1; cdr3_aa: CASSQDGGSSSASSYNEQFF; cdr3_nt: TGCGCCAGCAGCCAAGATGGAGGTAGCTCTTCTGCTAGCTCCTACAATGAGCAGTTCTTC
d_call: TRBD2; clone_size: .; v_call: TRBV7-3; j_call: TRBJ2-1; cdr3_aa: CASSVNSAGGYNEQFF; cdr3_nt: TGTGCCAGCAGCGTGAACAGCGCGGGAGGCTACAATGAGCAGTTCTTC
d_call: TRBD1; clone_size: .; v_call: TRBV15; j_call: TRBJ1-1; cdr3_aa: CATSRGVNRGRTEAFF; cdr3_nt: TGTGCCACCAGCAGAGGAGTTAACAGGGGGAGGACTGAAGCTTTCTTT
d_call: TRBD2; clone_size: .; v_call: TRBV10-3; j_call: TRBJ2-7; cdr3_aa: CATSGGIARDEQYF; cdr3_nt: TGTGCCACCTCGGGGGGGATAGCGCGCGACGAGCAGTACTTC
d_call: TRBD2; clone_size: .; v_call: TRBV19; j_call: TRBJ2-1; cdr3_aa: CASNKLAGVFNEQFF; cdr3_nt: TGTGCCAGTAATAAACTAGCGGGAGTATTCAATGAGCAGTTCTTC
d_call: TRBD2; clone_size: .; v_call: TRBV27; j_call: TRBJ2-1; cdr3_aa: CASSPGTRGPYNEQFF; cdr3_nt: TGTGCCAGCAGCCCCGGGACTAGGGGCCCCTACAATGAGCAGTTCTTC
d_call: TRBD1; clone_size: .; v_call: TRBV19; j_call: TRBJ1-5; cdr3_aa: CASRGWTGDFNQPQHF; cdr3_nt: TGTGCCAGTAGGGGTTGGACAGGGGATTTCAATCAGCCCCAGCATTTT
d_call: TRBD2; clone_size: .; v_call: TRBV27; j_call: TRBJ2-2; cdr3_aa: CASSIGATSVTGELFF; cdr3_nt: TGTGCCAGCAGCATTGGGGCCACTAGCGTCACCGGGGAGCTGTTTTTT
d_call: .; clone_size: .; v_call: TRBV10-3; j_call: TRBJ2-5; cdr3_aa: CAISGRQGQETQYF; cdr3_nt: TGTGCCATCAGTGGGCGGCAGGGGCAAGAGACCCAGTACTTC
d_call: TRBD1; clone_size: .; v_call: TRBV5-4; j_call: TRBJ1-2; cdr3_aa: CASKTGAGYGYTF; cdr3_nt: TGTGCCAGCAAGACAGGGGCCGGCTATGGCTACACCTTC